The 30 T cell receptor beta chains in this list originate from one sample, sequenced in a study of a mutant IDH1 vaccine in newly diagnosed glioma. The protocol was immunoSEQ multiplex PCR, while the TCRdb copy is restricted to in-frame clones and leaves out a portion. The sample lists about 85,000 clones, about nine tenths occurring once. Time point reported: week 47, end of study. In every dose of vaccine, 300 ug of mutant IDH1 20-mer peptide was given alongside topical imiquimod. For these TCRs, the target antigens are not known. Sample: PBMCs, taken from a glioma patient whose treatment included an IDH1 peptide vaccine. The receptors come from a woman aged 45-60 years with glioma.

The genes are TRBV11-2 and TRBJ2-2; D remains ambiguous. The germline V and J ends were trimmed by 0 bases and 0 bases, with 14 bases remaining between them. The length of the CDR3 is 18 residues. Germline CDR1 and CDR2: SGHAT and FQNNGV. CDR3 nucleotide sequence: TGTGCCAGCAGCTTAGACCCGAGCGACCCCGCGAACACCGGGGAGCTGTTTTTT. Its protein product is CASSLDPSDPANTGELFF.

The chain carries TRBV5-4 and TRBJ2-7, with D possibly matching TRBD2 (6 bases). From germline, CDR1 is SGHNT and CDR2 YYREEE (reference sequence). V was shortened by 0 bases and J by 3 bases, with 13 bases between the two germline ends. The CDR3 has 15 amino acids. CDR3 region: CASSLAGLSYYEQYF. The CDR3 DNA follows: TGTGCCAGCAGCTTGGCTGGACTAAGTTACTACGAGCAGTACTTC.

This clone turned up a few times. The chain employs TRBV10-3 and TRBJ2-2, with TRBD2 matching over 7 bases. Germline loops: CDR1 ENHRY, CDR2 SYGVKD. V trimming: 5 bases; J trimming: 6 bases; junction bases outside the gene matches: 6. This CDR3 has 14 amino acids. The CDR3 DNA is TGTGCCATCAGTAGCGGGATGGGTCCCGGGGAGCTGTTTTTT. Amino acids: CAISSGMGPGELFF.

The rearrangement joins TRBV6-5 to TRBJ1-5; D is uncertain. V was clipped by 6 bases and J by 7 bases, with 13 bases between them. The CDR3 has 13 amino acids. CDR1 and CDR2 (germline): MNHEY, SVGAGI. This CDR3 reads CASSNGRLQPQHF. The CDR3 DNA sequence: TGTGCCAGCAGCAACGGGAGGTTGCAGCCCCAGCATTTT.

The V call is TRBV15, the J call TRBJ2-2, with TRBD2 matching 7 bases. V lost 3 bases, J lost 5 bases, and 6 bases stayed unmatched. The germline V gene has CDR1 LNHNV and CDR2 YYDKDF (reference sequence). CDR3 length: 15 residues. The CDR3 protein is CATSRGGGRTGELFF. The CDR3 nucleotides are TGTGCCACCAGCAGGGGCGGGGGAAGGACCGGGGAGCTGTTTTTT.

The chain recombines TRBV9 with TRBJ2-7, with 8 bases matching TRBD2. The V gene end was trimmed by 2 bases and the J gene end by 3 bases; junction bases not matched to a gene: 4. The germline V gene has CDR1 SGDLS and CDR2 YYNGEE. The CDR3 sequence is 14 residues long. CDR3 amino acids: CASSVAGTSYEQYF. The CDR3, as DNA: TGTGCCAGCAGCGTGGCCGGGACTAGCTACGAGCAGTACTTC.

This chain joins TRBV5-1 and TRBJ2-5, with 11 positions matching TRBD2. This CDR3 is built from 18 residues. The junction had 15 bases not matched to a gene; V was cut back by 4 bases and J by 4 bases. Germline CDR1 reads SGHRS; CDR2 reads YFSETQ. CDR3 DNA sequence: TGCGCCAGCAGCAGGTGGACTAGCGGGCTGAGGGGTGTAGAGACCCAGTACTTC. Translated: CASSRWTSGLRGVETQYF.

The chain is built from TRBV2 and TRBJ2-3; 7 bases fit TRBD1. Trimming cost V 5 bases and J 0 bases; bases outside gene matches: 5. Germline V gene data show CDR1 as SNHLY and CDR2 as FYNNEI. The CDR3 is 15 residues long. The CDR3 coding sequence is TGTGCCAGCAGTCACGACAGGGACAGCACAGATACGCAGTATTTT. Translated: CASSHDRDSTDTQYF.

This clone appeared once. CDR3: CASMGGIPSYEQYF. For the CDR3, the DNA is TGTGCCAGCATGGGTGGGATCCCCTCCTACGAGCAGTACTTC. The rearrangement joins TRBV6-5 to TRBJ2-7, with D unclear. CDR1 and CDR2 from the germline V gene are MNHEY and SVGAGI. Trimming removed 7 bases at V and 0 bases at J, with 13 bases between. This CDR3 comprises 14 residues.

In this sample, this clone turned up a few times. The chain recombines TRBV5-1 with TRBJ1-1; 7 bases fit TRBD1. Looked up from germline, CDR1 is SGHRS and CDR2 is YFSETQ. The J segment lost 4 bases and the V segment lost 4 bases, leaving 10 bases of the junction unmatched. CDR3 size: 15 residues. CDR3 DNA: TGCGCCAGCAGCCCGACCAACAGGGGACGCACTGAAGCTTTCTTT. Encoded protein: CASSPTNRGRTEAFF.

The rearrangement links TRBV19 to TRBJ1-5, with D tentatively TRBD1 (5 bases). V was cut by 0 bases and J by 7 bases, with 7 bases left in between. This CDR3 has 13 residues. Germline V gene data show CDR1 as LNHDA and CDR2 as SQIVND (reference sequence). As DNA, the CDR3 is TGTGCCAGTAGTATAGATCAGGGCCAGCCCCAGCATTTT. Translation gives CASSIDQGQPQHF.

The V and J genes are TRBV10-3 and TRBJ2-1; 12 bases fit TRBD2. The CDR3 has 15 residues. Per germline, CDR1 ENHRY and CDR2 SYGVKD. Unmatched junction bases numbered 5, after V lost 4 bases and J lost 7 bases. The CDR3 bases are TGTGCCATCAGTGGGACTAGCGGGACGTCGAATGAGCAGTTCTTC. Translated: CAISGTSGTSNEQFF.

The chain combines TRBV5-4 with TRBJ1-1; a weak D match, TRBD1 (5 bases). This CDR3 contains 14 residues. The germline CDR1 and CDR2 sequences are SGHNT and YYREEE (reference sequence). Trimming removed 4 bases from V and 1 base from J, with 11 bases in between. CDR3 coding DNA: TGTGCCAGCAGCCGGGGTGGGGGGAACACTGAAGCTTTCTTT. It codes for CASSRGGGNTEAFF.

V and J are TRBV28 and TRBJ2-2; TRBD1 aligns across 8 bases. After removal of 7 bases from V and 7 bases from J, the junction contained 11 bases not matched to a gene. Germline values: CDR1 MDHEN, CDR2 SYDVKM. CDR3 length: 15 amino acids. Written as DNA, the CDR3 is TGTGCCAGCATCGATGGACAGGGAGGAATCGGGGAGCTGTTTTTT. This codes for CASIDGQGGIGELFF.

The chain uses TRBV5-4 and TRBJ2-7, with 7 bases matching TRBD1. Germline values: CDR1 SGHNT, CDR2 YYREEE (reference sequence). Germline trimming cut 2 bases from V and 7 bases from J; bases unmatched to any gene: 12. CDR3 length equals 15 residues. The chain's CDR3 is CASSFGTDTRWEQYF. DNA for the CDR3: TGTGCCAGCAGCTTCGGGACAGACACACGATGGGAGCAGTACTTC.

The chain couples TRBV7-9 to TRBJ1-5; TRBD1 matches at 7 bases. Germline values: CDR1 SEHNR, CDR2 FQNEAQ (reference sequence). V dropped 5 bases and J dropped 1; count of bases not matched to a gene: 8. This CDR3 is built from 16 residues. The CDR3 nucleotides read TGTGCCAGCAGCCTCGGGACAGTCACGAGCAATCAGCCCCAGCATTTT. Protein: CASSLGTVTSNQPQHF.

Note on this clone: Other DNA sequences in this sample translate to the same CDR3. The CDR3 DNA reads TGTGCCAGTAGTATTCTGGATAGCAATCAGCCCCAGCATTTT. As protein: CASSILDSNQPQHF. The rearrangement uses TRBV19 and TRBJ1-5; D remains ambiguous. Germline assignment: CDR1 LNHDA and CDR2 SQIVND (reference sequence). This CDR3 has 14 amino acids. Trimming left V 3 bases short and J 0 bases short, with 6 bases between.

This rearrangement joins TRBV2 to TRBJ2-1; 10 bases line up with TRBD2. Germline values: CDR1 SNHLY, CDR2 FYNNEI. The CDR3 sequence is 14 residues long. Trimming at V came to 9 bases and at J to 2 bases, leaving 4 bases not matched to a gene. This CDR3 is CASRAGGPYNEQFF. CDR3 nucleotides: TGTGCCAGTCGAGCGGGAGGGCCCTACAATGAGCAGTTCTTC.

The chain recombines TRBV7-9 with TRBJ2-1, with TRBD1 identical over 12 bases. The J segment lost 9 bases and the V segment lost 5 bases, leaving 17 bases of the junction unmatched. The germline V gene has CDR1 SEHNR and CDR2 FQNEAQ (reference sequence). The CDR3 runs to 18 residues. CDR3 region: CASSIISGAGTGGLEQFF. The CDR3 region has the DNA TGTGCCAGCAGCATCATCTCCGGTGCCGGGACAGGGGGCCTTGAGCAGTTCTTC.

This CDR3 reads CASSQEQGRSGANVLTF. The CDR3 region has the DNA TGTGCCAGCAGCCAAGAGCAGGGCCGCTCTGGGGCCAACGTCCTGACTTTC. The gene calls are TRBV14 and TRBJ2-6; perhaps TRBD1 as D (5 bases). The germline gives CDR1 SGHDN, CDR2 FVKESK. The CDR3 is made up of 17 amino acids. Trimming took 0 bases from V and 0 from J, leaving 9 bases between them.

A word on this clone: A junction boundary mismatches the germline segment, possibly from a read error. This chain links TRBV5-1 with TRBJ2-3; D is uncertain. Germline lookup yields CDR1 SGHRS and CDR2 YFSETQ. This CDR3 is built from 14 residues. The CDR3 DNA reads TGCGCCAGCGGCTTGGCCGCCGTCACAGATACGCAGTATTTT. It encodes CASGLAAVTDTQYF. Combining the CDR3 with reference TRBV5-1 and TRBJ2-3 gives the whole variable domain KAGVTQTPRYLIKTRGQQVTLSCSPISGHRSVSWYQQTPGQGLQFLFEYFSETQRNKGNFPGRFSGRQFSNSRSEMNVSTLELGDSALYLCASGLAAVTDTQYFGPGTRLTVL.

This sequence joins TRBV6-5 and TRBJ2-6; D gene uncertain. CDR3 length: 15 amino acids. The germline gives CDR1 MNHEY, CDR2 SVGAGI. The V end was cut by 5 bases, the J end by 2 bases, with 10 bases between. CDR3 in DNA: TGTGCCAGCAGTCGCCTTCTACCTGGGGCCAACGTCCTGACTTTC. Translated, it gives CASSRLLPGANVLTF.

This rearrangement joins TRBV5-5 to TRBJ2-2, with 8 positions matching TRBD2. Germline trimming cut 3 bases from V and 6 bases from J; bases unmatched to any gene: 7. The CDR3 is made up of 15 amino acids. Per germline, CDR1 SGHKS and CDR2 YYEKEE (reference sequence). The CDR3 reads CASSSPPGLAGELFF. As DNA, the CDR3 is TGTGCCAGCAGCTCGCCGCCGGGACTAGCCGGGGAGCTGTTTTTT. Using reference TRBV5-5 and TRBJ2-2 for the parts outside the CDR3, the full variable domain is DAGVTQSPTHLIKTRGQQVTLRCSPISGHKSVSWYQQVLGQGPQFIFQYYEKEERGRGNFPDRFSARQFPNYSSELNVNALLLGDSALYLCASSSPPGLAGELFFGEGSRLTVL.

The chain is built from TRBV5-1 and TRBJ2-1; D ambiguous. The V gene lost 5 bases and the J gene lost 6 bases, with 12 bases spanning the gap. Germline loops: CDR1 SGHRS, CDR2 YFSETQ. The CDR3 loop spans 13 amino acids. The CDR3 loop is CASRTDLFNEQFF. The DNA of the CDR3 is TGCGCCAGCAGGACCGACCTTTTCAATGAGCAGTTCTTC.

The CDR3 protein is CASSLWTGDQPQHF. The CDR3 DNA reads TGCGCCAGCAGCTTATGGACAGGGGATCAGCCCCAGCATTTT. The genes are TRBV5-1 and TRBJ1-5; TRBD1 matches 9 bases. There are 14 residues in the CDR3. Germline trimming cut 2 bases from V and 5 bases from J; bases unmatched to any gene: 2. From germline, CDR1 is SGHRS and CDR2 YFSETQ.

The chain is built from TRBV5-8 and TRBJ2-5; 7 nucleotides align to TRBD2. Judging by the DNA end, TRBJ2-7 fits better; the J call may be wrong. Germline V gene lookup returns CDR1 SGHTS and CDR2 YDEGEE. The CDR3 extends over 15 amino acids. The CDR3 bases are TGTGCCAGCAGCTTGCAGGCTAGCGGATCCTACGAGCAGTACTTC. Its protein is CASSLQASGSYEQYF.

The rearrangement uses TRBV14 and TRBJ2-3, with TRBD2 identical over 7 bases. Germline CDR1 SGHDN, CDR2 FVKESK. This CDR3 is 16 amino acids long. V lost 4 bases, J lost 0 bases, and 7 bases stayed unmatched. CDR3 bases: TGTGCCAGCAGCCGCAGGACTAGTCGAAGCACAGATACGCAGTATTTT. Its translation is CASSRRTSRSTDTQYF.

V gene TRBV28 combines with J gene TRBJ2-5; TRBD1 aligns across 10 bases. Trimming cost V 6 bases and J 0 bases; bases outside gene matches: 7. The CDR3 is made up of 16 amino acids. Germline V gives CDR1 MDHEN, CDR2 SYDVKM. The CDR3 DNA follows: TGTGCCAGCAGCCGGCGGGACAGGGGATACCAAGAGACCCAGTACTTC. Translating gives CASSRRDRGYQETQYF.

The rearrangement uses TRBV13 and TRBJ2-7; unclear D gene. This CDR3 region has 13 residues. In germline, CDR1 is PRHDT, CDR2 FYEKMQ (reference sequence). Trimming cost V 2 bases and J 7 bases, with 12 bases left between them. The chain's CDR3 is CASSLPPDLEQYF. Written as DNA, the CDR3 is TGTGCCAGCAGCTTACCCCCAGATTTGGAGCAGTACTTC.

The chain recombines TRBV29-1 with TRBJ2-1; 9 bases align to TRBD1. CDR1 and CDR2 from the germline V gene are SQVTM and ANQGSEA. The length of the CDR3 is 14 residues. V lost 3 bases, J lost 8 bases, and 8 bases stayed unmatched. The CDR3 spells CSVERGQGGDEQFF. CDR3 DNA sequence: TGCAGCGTTGAGAGGGGACAGGGTGGTGATGAGCAGTTCTTC.